This T cell receptor (beta chain) was found in a study of blood T cell repertoires in COVID-19. V was pared by 8 bases and J by 1 base, with 16 bases of the junction left unmatched. CDR3 size: 17 residues. Per germline, CDR1 MRHNA and CDR2 SNTAGT. TCRdb's copy holds only in-frame clones and misses some; the assay was immunoSEQ multiplex PCR. The sample includes some 310,000 clones, about 90% seen only once; the top ten take around 1%. The chain carries TRBV6-4 and TRBJ1-2, with 7 bases identical to TRBD1. The TCR was taken from a woman in her 40s with COVID-19, enrolled during active disease. The sample consisted of peripheral blood. The CDR3 bases are TGTGCCAGCCGACTTACGGGACAGAAGATTTTTAACTATGGCTACACCTTC. It translates to CASRLTGQKIFNYGYTF.